This entry lists 28 T cell receptor beta chains sequenced from one sample in a study of OX40 agonist ivuxolimab in advanced cancers. Profiling relied on immunoSEQ multiplex PCR, and the TCRdb table lists in-frame clones only, not all of them. The table includes 70,000 or so clones, roughly 80% detected once. The sample was CD4+ or CD8+ T cells sorted from blood, taken in a trial of the OX40 agonist ivuxolimab. The source of these receptors is an adult with an advanced solid tumor such as melanoma, head and neck, liver or kidney cancer.

This chain uses TRBV9 with TRBJ1-1; TRBD1 is a possible D gene (5 bases). Germline V lookup: CDR1 SGDLS, CDR2 YYNGEE. This CDR3 is built from 13 residues. Trimming removed 0 bases from V and 3 bases from J, with 6 bases in between. The DNA for the CDR3 is TGTGCCAGCAGCGTAGGAGGGGACACTGAAGCTTTCTTT. Its protein product is CASSVGGDTEAFF.

This clone was seen more than once but under ten times. This sequence joins TRBV19 and TRBJ1-6, with 11 bases matching TRBD1. Germline CDR1 reads LNHDA; CDR2 reads SQIVND (reference sequence). J gave up 10 bases and V 9 bases, and 5 bases lay outside the gene matches. The CDR3 contains 13 residues. The CDR3 nucleotides read TGTGCCAGCAGGGACAGGGGGGACTCACCCCTCCACTTT. Encoded protein: CASRDRGDSPLHF.

The chain recombines TRBV6-6 with TRBJ1-5; maybe TRBD1 (5 bases). The CDR3 loop spans 14 amino acids. Trimming cost V 5 bases and J 6 bases, with 14 bases left between them. The V gene's germline CDR1 is MNHNY and CDR2 SVGAGI (reference sequence). The CDR3, as DNA: TGTGCCAGCAGTCGGGACGGTGGTGGTCAGCCCCAGCATTTT. This gives the protein CASSRDGGGQPQHF.

The chain recombines TRBV6-4 with TRBJ1-6, with D hard to call. CDR3 size: 13 residues. Germline CDR1 reads MRHNA; CDR2 reads SNTAGT. V was clipped by 5 bases and J by 7 bases, with 9 bases between them. The CDR3 is CASSLKRNSPLHF. The CDR3 region has the DNA TGTGCCAGCAGTCTTAAGCGCAATTCACCCCTCCACTTT.

Comment on this clone: Mismatch with germline at one junction end may stem from a read error. The chain has TRBV5-1 and TRBJ1-2; D unresolved. The CDR3 consists of 14 residues. CDR1 is SGHRS, CDR2 YFSETQ, per germline. Written as DNA, the CDR3 is TGCCCCAGATTAATTCCAGATTCTCACTATGGCTACACCTTC. Protein: CPRLIPDSHYGYTF. Complete variable domain (other parts from reference TRBV5-1 and TRBJ1-2): KAGVTQTPRYLIKTRGQQVTLSCSPISGHRSVSWYQQTPGQGLQFLFEYFSETQRNKGNFPGRFSGRQFSNSRSEMNVSTLELGDSALYLCPRLIPDSHYGYTFGSGTRLTVV.

The chain couples TRBV7-9 to TRBJ2-6, with D maybe TRBD2 (5 bases). The CDR3 spans 18 residues. The germline gives CDR1 SEHNR, CDR2 FQNEAQ (reference sequence). V lost 5 bases and J lost 0, with 17 bases in between. The CDR3 DNA reads TGTGCCAGCAGCCCTCTTAGTGTAGCGTACTCTGGGGCCAACGTCCTGACTTTC. Residues: CASSPLSVAYSGANVLTF.

The V and J genes are TRBV2 and TRBJ2-7, with TRBD2 identical over 10 bases. The V and J ends lost 4 bases and 2 bases, in that order; junction bases with no gene match: 2. This CDR3 spans 14 amino acids. Germline CDR1 SNHLY, CDR2 FYNNEI. CDR3 in DNA: TGTGCCAGCAGTGGCCTAGCGGGGGCCTACGAGCAGTACTTC. Amino acids: CASSGLAGAYEQYF.

The gene calls are TRBV4-1 and TRBJ2-3, with a possible D match to TRBD2 (6 bases). Germline CDR1 MGHRA, CDR2 YSYEKL. The CDR3 spans 16 residues. V dropped 2 bases and J dropped 0 bases, with 12 bases sitting between them. The CDR3 sequence: CASSQLAFPSTDTQYF. The CDR3 coding sequence is TGCGCCAGCAGCCAACTAGCGTTCCCTAGCACAGATACGCAGTATTTT.

The rearrangement joins TRBV19 to TRBJ2-1; the match to TRBD2 covers 10 bases. The germline V gene encodes CDR1 LNHDA and CDR2 SQIVND (reference sequence). V was clipped by 5 bases and J by 8 bases; unmatched bases: 9. This CDR3 comprises 15 residues. The CDR3 nucleotides read TGTGCCAGTAGTCCCCAGCGGGGGGGCGGACATGAGCAGTTCTTC. Translation: CASSPQRGGGHEQFF.

This clone has only a few counts. This chain joins TRBV29-1 and TRBJ2-7; 8 positions match TRBD1. From germline, CDR1 is SQVTM and CDR2 ANQGSEA. J was trimmed by 9 bases and V by 4 bases; bases with no gene match: 20. The CDR3 loop spans 16 amino acids. The CDR3: CSVGSNEAGGLFGQYF. CDR3 DNA: TGCAGCGTTGGGTCGAATGAGGCAGGGGGCTTGTTCGGGCAGTACTTC.

V gene TRBV6-5 combines with J gene TRBJ2-7; TRBD1 agrees at 10 bases. The CDR3 is 14 amino acids. CDR1 MNHEY and CDR2 SVGAGI come from the germline V gene. The junction had 4 bases not matched to a gene; V was cut back by 2 bases and J by 6 bases. CDR3 sequence: CASSYKTGGGEQYF. The CDR3 region has the DNA TGTGCCAGCAGTTACAAGACAGGGGGCGGCGAGCAGTACTTC.

CDR3 DNA: TGTGCCAGCAGTGAATCTGTCAGGGCCTACGAGCAGTACTTC. Translated: CASSESVRAYEQYF. The chain combines TRBV6-1 with TRBJ2-7; tentatively, D is TRBD1 (5 bases). This CDR3 comprises 14 residues. Germline V gene sequence: CDR1 MNHNS, CDR2 SASEGT. The V end was cut by 2 bases, the J end by 2 bases, with 10 bases between.

This chain uses TRBV7-9 with TRBJ2-2; D is ambiguous. The CDR3 has 17 amino acids. The V end was cut by 2 bases, the J end by 4 bases, with 17 bases between. Germline V gene sequence: CDR1 SEHNR, CDR2 FQNEAQ (reference sequence). The CDR3 DNA reads as TGTGCCAGCAGCTTAAGAGGTGTACGCACGCTCACCGGGGAGCTGTTTTTT. Protein sequence: CASSLRGVRTLTGELFF.

V usage is TRBV5-1 and J usage is TRBJ2-3; D not resolved. Trimming took 0 bases from V and 1 from J, leaving 12 bases between them. This CDR3 region has 16 residues. Germline CDR1 is SGHRS and CDR2 is YFSETQ. The CDR3 coding sequence is TGCGCCAGCAGCTTGGGTAACGGGCTCCGCACAGATACGCAGTATTTT. Protein: CASSLGNGLRTDTQYF.

The rearrangement links TRBV6-5 to TRBJ1-2; TRBD1 might be the D (5 bases). V dropped 3 bases and J dropped 2 bases, with 13 bases sitting between them. Germline V lookup: CDR1 MNHEY, CDR2 SVGAGI. The CDR3 has 15 residues. The chain's CDR3 is CASSYRGGFNYGYTF. CDR3 DNA sequence: TGTGCCAGCAGTTATCGGGGGGGGTTCAACTATGGCTACACCTTC.

This clone came up a few times. This chain links TRBV5-8 with TRBJ2-3; D remains ambiguous. Per germline, CDR1 SGHTS and CDR2 YDEGEE. The V and J ends lost 1 base and 0 bases respectively, with 18 bases between them. The CDR3 has 18 residues. CDR3 region: CASSLPFPLTSSTDTQYF. CDR3 coding DNA: TGTGCCAGCAGCTTGCCCTTCCCCCTGACATCTAGCACAGATACGCAGTATTTT.

The chain recombines TRBV7-4 with TRBJ2-5, with TRBD2 matching 11 bases. There are 17 residues in the CDR3. With 5 bases clipped from V and 1 base from J, the junction kept 9 bases outside the gene matches. Per the germline V gene, CDR1 is SGHVT and CDR2 is SQSDAQ. CDR3 amino acids: CASSHRLAGRIQETQYF. In DNA, the CDR3 is TGTGCCAGCAGCCATCGACTAGCGGGGCGTATCCAAGAGACCCAGTACTTC.

The chain couples TRBV7-8 to TRBJ2-7; D remains ambiguous. Germline CDR1 SGHVS, CDR2 FQNEAQ. The CDR3 is 14 residues long. Trimming shortened V by 4 bases and J by 0 bases, and 10 bases separated the two germline ends. The DNA of the CDR3 is TGTGCCAGCAGCTCAGGACGTAGCTCCTACGAGCAGTACTTC. Its protein is CASSSGRSSYEQYF.

The chain carries TRBV2 and TRBJ1-6; D is unclear. Trimming cost V 4 bases and J 7 bases, with 14 bases left between them. Germline values: CDR1 SNHLY, CDR2 FYNNEI. This CDR3 region has 15 residues. DNA for the CDR3: TGTGCCAGCAGTGGGTTTTCGGGAAGGAATTCACCCCTCCACTTT. Its protein is CASSGFSGRNSPLHF.

The rearrangement joins TRBV28 to TRBJ1-4, with 10 bases fitting TRBD1. Germline V lookup: CDR1 MDHEN, CDR2 SYDVKM. Trimming at V came to 7 bases and at J to 10 bases, leaving 9 bases not matched to a gene. The CDR3 has 14 amino acids. CDR3 in amino acids: CASIDRGRRGKLFF. The DNA for the CDR3 is TGTGCCAGCATCGACAGGGGGCGGAGGGGAAAACTGTTTTTT.

This clone was counted a few times. The chain links TRBV7-6 to TRBJ2-5, with D hard to call. V gave up 4 bases and J gave up 5 bases, with 11 bases separating them. Germline V CDR1 and CDR2: SGHVS, FNYEAQ. The CDR3 extends over 13 amino acids. This CDR3 reads CASSSLVSETQYF. The CDR3 DNA sequence: TGTGCCAGCAGCTCCTTAGTTTCGGAGACCCAGTACTTC.

This clone appeared once. J is TRBJ2-7 and V is TRBV19, with unresolved D. CDR3 length equals 14 residues. Germline V lookup: CDR1 LNHDA, CDR2 SQIVND (reference sequence). V was clipped by 0 bases and J by 5 bases, with 11 bases between them. CDR3 sequence (DNA): TGTGCCAGTAGTATAGATAGGTCGTCAAACGAGCAGTACTTC. It codes for CASSIDRSSNEQYF.

The chain is built from TRBV11-2 and TRBJ2-2; D remains ambiguous. Deletions cut 2 bases from V and 1 base from J, with 5 bases between. Germline V gene data show CDR1 as SGHAT and CDR2 as FQNNGV. The CDR3 is made up of 14 amino acids. The CDR3 nucleotides are TGTGCCAGCAGCTTATTAGGGAACACCGGGGAGCTGTTTTTT. Encoded protein: CASSLLGNTGELFF.

This sequence joins TRBV5-1 and TRBJ1-2; D possibly corresponds to TRBD1 (6 bases). V lost 0 bases and J lost 8, with 11 bases in between. This CDR3 comprises 13 residues. In germline, CDR1 is SGHRS, CDR2 YFSETQ. This CDR3 reads CASSLEPGVGYTF. CDR3 nucleotide sequence: TGCGCCAGCAGCTTGGAGCCAGGGGTCGGCTACACCTTC.

The CDR3 region has the DNA TGCGCCAGCAGCCTGGGGATATTCACAGATACGCAGTATTTT. It codes for CASSLGIFTDTQYF. The chain joins TRBV5-1 to TRBJ2-3, with D uncertain. The V end lost 4 bases, the J end lost 2 bases, and 11 bases lay between the germline ends. Germline CDR1 reads SGHRS; CDR2 reads YFSETQ. There are 14 residues in the CDR3.

CDR3 bases: TGTGCCAGCAGTTCTACCCGGTACGAGCAGTACTTC. It specifies CASSSTRYEQYF. V is TRBV6-1 and J is TRBJ2-7; D unclear. Germline-derived CDR1 and CDR2 are MNHNS and SASEGT. The V and J ends lost 5 bases and 4 bases respectively, with 9 bases between them. The CDR3 loop spans 12 amino acids.

This rearrangement joins TRBV28 to TRBJ2-7; a weak D match, TRBD1 (5 bases). The CDR3 is made up of 12 amino acids. V was pared by 4 bases and J by 7 bases, with 11 bases between. Germline V CDR1 and CDR2: MDHEN, SYDVKM. CDR3: CASSSPKGEQYF. CDR3 coding DNA: TGTGCCAGCAGTTCTCCAAAGGGGGAGCAGTACTTC.

The rearrangement uses TRBV2 and TRBJ2-3, with unresolved D. The V end was cut by 3 bases, the J end by 7 bases, with 5 bases between. The CDR3 is 11 residues long. In germline, CDR1 is SNHLY, CDR2 FYNNEI. CDR3 coding DNA: TGTGCCAGCAGTGATATTAATACGCAGTATTTT. Its translation is CASSDINTQYF.